A selection of T cell receptor beta chains follows, all from one sample in a study of blood T cells in healthy people across ages. TCRdb redid the calling of the 5' RACE reads with MiXCR, one entry per CDR3 protein. The sample lists around 1,500,000 distinct CDR3 sequences, approximately 30% occurring once. The sequenced material came from blood. Receptors originate from a woman in her thirties in good health. The CDR3 runs from the conserved cysteine through the conserved F or W. The order of the fields is J gene, V gene, CDR3 length, D gene, clone size, CDR3 DNA, CDR3 protein. D genes are given only for firm matches. Part of the rows lack a size; the others show once, few, many or a class for expanded clones.

j_call: TRBJ2-7; v_call: TRBV6-1; cdr3_length: 15; d_call: TRBD2; clone_size: -; cdr3_nt: TGTGCCAGCAGTGAACCCGGACTAGCGACCTACGAGCAGTACTTC; cdr3_aa: CASSEPGLATYEQYF
j_call: TRBJ2-1; v_call: TRBV5-5; cdr3_length: 15; d_call: TRBD1; clone_size: few; cdr3_nt: TGTGCCAGCAGCCCAAGGGACAGCCAGACTAATGAGCAGTTCTTC; cdr3_aa: CASSPRDSQTNEQFF
j_call: TRBJ2-7; v_call: TRBV2; cdr3_length: 15; d_call: -; clone_size: few; cdr3_nt: TGTGCCAGCAGTGAAGGGGTCATGGGGGGCCACGAGCAGTACTTC; cdr3_aa: CASSEGVMGGHEQYF
j_call: TRBJ2-3; v_call: TRBV12-3/TRBV12-4; cdr3_length: 14; d_call: -; clone_size: -; cdr3_nt: TGTGCCAGCTCGCCCCCAGCCTCAGTAGATGCGCAGTATTTT; cdr3_aa: CASSPPASVDAQYF
j_call: TRBJ2-7; v_call: TRBV20-1; cdr3_length: 14; d_call: TRBD2; clone_size: many; cdr3_nt: TGCAGTGCTAGTAGCGGGAGGGCCTCCTACGAGCAGTACTTC; cdr3_aa: CSASSGRASYEQYF
j_call: TRBJ1-1; v_call: TRBV28; cdr3_length: 17; d_call: TRBD1; clone_size: -; cdr3_nt: TGTGCCAGCAGTCCTCTCGGGCAGGGGGCCGAAAACACTGAAGCTTTCTTT; cdr3_aa: CASSPLGQGAENTEAFF
j_call: TRBJ2-2; v_call: TRBV4-1; cdr3_length: 17; d_call: TRBD2; clone_size: once; cdr3_nt: TGCGCCAGCAGCCCTATAGCGGGAGGGACGAACACCGGGGAGCTGTTTTTT; cdr3_aa: CASSPIAGGTNTGELFF
j_call: TRBJ1-2; v_call: TRBV12-3/TRBV12-4; cdr3_length: 14; d_call: -; clone_size: -; cdr3_nt: TGTGCCAGCAGTTTCCCGGGGCAGACCTATGGCTACACCTTC; cdr3_aa: CASSFPGQTYGYTF
j_call: TRBJ2-2; v_call: TRBV11-2; cdr3_length: 17; d_call: -; clone_size: few; cdr3_nt: TGTGCCAGCAGCCGGAACGGGGCAGGGGTAATAGGCGGGGAGCTGTTTTTT; cdr3_aa: CASSRNGAGVIGGELFF
j_call: TRBJ2-7; v_call: TRBV29-1; cdr3_length: 14; d_call: -; clone_size: many; cdr3_nt: TGCAGCGTTGAGGCAGGGGGGGACTCCTACGAGCAGTACTTC; cdr3_aa: CSVEAGGDSYEQYF
j_call: TRBJ2-5; v_call: TRBV20-1; cdr3_length: 17; d_call: TRBD2; clone_size: few; cdr3_nt: TGCAGTGCTAGAGATGGGCTAGCGGGGGGCCGGGGGGAGACCCAGTACTTC; cdr3_aa: CSARDGLAGGRGETQYF
j_call: TRBJ2-7; v_call: TRBV15; cdr3_length: 16; d_call: TRBD1; clone_size: -; cdr3_nt: TGTGCCACCAGCAGAGGGACCGGGACAGGCTCCTACGAGCAGTACTTC; cdr3_aa: CATSRGTGTGSYEQYF
j_call: TRBJ2-7; v_call: TRBV7-8; cdr3_length: 14; d_call: -; clone_size: -; cdr3_nt: TGTGCCAGCAGCAGGGTAGAAGCAGGGTATGAGCAGTACTTC; cdr3_aa: CASSRVEAGYEQYF
j_call: TRBJ2-1; v_call: TRBV7-2; cdr3_length: 12; d_call: -; clone_size: -; cdr3_nt: TGTGCCAGCACACGCTCCTACAATGAGCAGTTCTTC; cdr3_aa: CASTRSYNEQFF
j_call: TRBJ1-2; v_call: TRBV7-2; cdr3_length: 19; d_call: -; clone_size: -; cdr3_nt: TGTGCCAGCAGCTTAGATGAGATTCCATTTCGCGGATCGAACTATGGCCACACCTTC; cdr3_aa: CASSLDEIPFRGSNYGHTF
j_call: TRBJ1-4; v_call: TRBV5-5; cdr3_length: 15; d_call: -; clone_size: few; cdr3_nt: TGTGCCAGCAGCGCGCTGGGGGGGGTGGCTGAAAAACTGTTTTTT; cdr3_aa: CASSALGGVAEKLFF
j_call: TRBJ2-7; v_call: TRBV7-2; cdr3_length: 15; d_call: -; clone_size: few; cdr3_nt: TGTGCCAGCAGCTATAATCCCACAGCCTTCTACGAGCAGTACTTC; cdr3_aa: CASSYNPTAFYEQYF
j_call: TRBJ1-1; v_call: TRBV29-1; cdr3_length: 13; d_call: -; clone_size: -; cdr3_nt: TGCGTTGAAAAAAAGGGACGGAACACTGAAGCTTTCTTT; cdr3_aa: CVEKKGRNTEAFF
j_call: TRBJ2-5; v_call: TRBV9; cdr3_length: 15; d_call: -; clone_size: -; cdr3_nt: TGTGCCAGCAGCGTAGACCCAGGAGTCCAAGAGACCCAGTACTTC; cdr3_aa: CASSVDPGVQETQYF
j_call: TRBJ2-4; v_call: TRBV11-3; cdr3_length: 18; d_call: TRBD1; clone_size: many; cdr3_nt: TGTGCCAGCAGCGGAAGAAGACAGGGGGCTGTTTGGAAAAACATTCAGTACTTC; cdr3_aa: CASSGRRQGAVWKNIQYF
j_call: TRBJ1-4; v_call: TRBV15; cdr3_length: 13; d_call: -; clone_size: -; cdr3_nt: TGTGCCACCAGCAGGCAAACGGGGGAAAAACTGTTTTTT; cdr3_aa: CATSRQTGEKLFF
j_call: TRBJ2-6; v_call: TRBV4-2; cdr3_length: 16; d_call: -; clone_size: few; cdr3_nt: TGTGCCAGCAGCCAAGATCAGGGATCTGGGGCCAACGTCCTGACTTTC; cdr3_aa: CASSQDQGSGANVLTF
j_call: TRBJ2-7; v_call: TRBV4-3; cdr3_length: 13; d_call: -; clone_size: many; cdr3_nt: TGCGCCAGCAGCCAAGCTTTGGCGGACGAGCAGTACTTC; cdr3_aa: CASSQALADEQYF
j_call: TRBJ2-3; v_call: TRBV4-3; cdr3_length: 15; d_call: -; clone_size: many; cdr3_nt: TGCGCCAGCAGCCAAGAACTAGCAACGTACGATACGCAGTATTTT; cdr3_aa: CASSQELATYDTQYF
j_call: TRBJ1-6; v_call: TRBV11-2; cdr3_length: 16; d_call: -; clone_size: few; cdr3_nt: TGTGCCAGCAGCTCAAGGGGGTCTACCTATAATTCACCCCTCCACTTT; cdr3_aa: CASSSRGSTYNSPLHF
j_call: TRBJ2-3; v_call: TRBV11-2; cdr3_length: 15; d_call: TRBD1; clone_size: few; cdr3_nt: TGTGCCAGCAGCTCCCTGACAGGGGCGGCAGATACGCAGTATTTT; cdr3_aa: CASSSLTGAADTQYF
j_call: TRBJ2-3; v_call: TRBV5-4; cdr3_length: 17; d_call: TRBD2; clone_size: -; cdr3_nt: TGTGCCAGCAGCTTGAGAGGACTAGCGGGGGGGAGAGATACGCAGTATTTT; cdr3_aa: CASSLRGLAGGRDTQYF
j_call: TRBJ1-1; v_call: TRBV5-1; cdr3_length: 13; d_call: -; clone_size: -; cdr3_nt: TGCGCCAGCAGTAAGGACGGGGACACTGAAGCTTTCTTT; cdr3_aa: CASSKDGDTEAFF
j_call: TRBJ2-5; v_call: TRBV6-2/TRBV6-3; cdr3_length: 11; d_call: -; clone_size: once; cdr3_nt: TGTGCCAGGGGGGGGCCTGAGGCCCAGTACTTC; cdr3_aa: CARGGPEAQYF
j_call: TRBJ1-1; v_call: TRBV20-1; cdr3_length: 13; d_call: -; clone_size: -; cdr3_nt: TGCAGTGCAAAAAGGGTTGTGAACACTGAAGCTTTCTTT; cdr3_aa: CSAKRVVNTEAFF
j_call: TRBJ1-4; v_call: TRBV6-5; cdr3_length: 14; d_call: -; clone_size: -; cdr3_nt: TGTGCCAGCAGCTACAACGTGTGGGATGAAAAACTGTTTTTT; cdr3_aa: CASSYNVWDEKLFF
j_call: TRBJ2-7; v_call: TRBV29-1; cdr3_length: 13; d_call: -; clone_size: many; cdr3_nt: TGCAGCGCAGATAGTGTAGAGGACTACGAGCAGTACTTC; cdr3_aa: CSADSVEDYEQYF
j_call: TRBJ2-5; v_call: TRBV28; cdr3_length: 15; d_call: TRBD1; clone_size: many; cdr3_nt: TGTGCCAGCAGTTTAGGGGACAGTCTACAAGAGACCCAGTACTTC; cdr3_aa: CASSLGDSLQETQYF
j_call: TRBJ2-5; v_call: TRBV15; cdr3_length: 15; d_call: TRBD1; clone_size: many; cdr3_nt: TGTGCCACCAGCAGAGAGAGGACAGGCCAAGAGACCCAGTACTTC; cdr3_aa: CATSRERTGQETQYF
j_call: TRBJ2-5; v_call: TRBV20-1; cdr3_length: 12; d_call: -; clone_size: -; cdr3_nt: TGCAGTGCTAGAGAAAGCCAAGAGACCCAGTACTTC; cdr3_aa: CSARESQETQYF
j_call: TRBJ1-2; v_call: TRBV5-6; cdr3_length: 13; d_call: -; clone_size: few; cdr3_nt: TGTGCCAGCAGCGACCGGACACCCTATGGCTACACCTTC; cdr3_aa: CASSDRTPYGYTF
j_call: TRBJ1-1; v_call: TRBV15; cdr3_length: 13; d_call: -; clone_size: few; cdr3_nt: TGTGCCACCAGCAGGTCAGGGTCGGCTGAAGCTTTCTTT; cdr3_aa: CATSRSGSAEAFF
j_call: TRBJ1-3; v_call: TRBV5-1; cdr3_length: 14; d_call: TRBD1; clone_size: -; cdr3_nt: TGCGCCAACAGCAAGACAGGGGCTGGAAACACCATATATTTT; cdr3_aa: CANSKTGAGNTIYF
j_call: TRBJ2-3; v_call: TRBV12-3/TRBV12-4; cdr3_length: 15; d_call: -; clone_size: many; cdr3_nt: TGTGCCAGCAGTTTAGACGGCAAAAGCACAGATACGCAGTATTTT; cdr3_aa: CASSLDGKSTDTQYF
j_call: TRBJ1-6; v_call: TRBV12-3/TRBV12-4; cdr3_length: 13; d_call: -; clone_size: -; cdr3_nt: TGTGCCAGCGGTTTCTCCTATAATTCACCCCTCCACTTT; cdr3_aa: CASGFSYNSPLHF
j_call: TRBJ2-3; v_call: TRBV29-1; cdr3_length: 15; d_call: TRBD2; clone_size: many; cdr3_nt: TGCAGCGCCGCGGGTCTAGCGGCCTCCACAGATACGCAGTATTTT; cdr3_aa: CSAAGLAASTDTQYF